Shown below are 5 T cell receptor beta chains from a single sample sequenced in a study of control samples from healthy donors and cancer patients. Measured with immunoSEQ multiplex PCR; TCRdb has only the in-frame clones, and not every one. This table has roughly 450,000 clones, about nine tenths appearing once. The sample comprised PBMCs. These TCRs come from a man aged 35 to 55 with head and neck cancer.

This chain connects TRBV10-3 to TRBJ1-1; D ambiguous. This CDR3 is 16 amino acids long. The V gene lost 0 bases and the J gene lost 0 bases, with 11 bases spanning the gap. The germline gives CDR1 ENHRY, CDR2 SYGVKD. CDR3 protein: CAISESVEYVNTEAFF. The CDR3 DNA is TGTGCCATCAGTGAGTCGGTGGAGTACGTGAACACTGAAGCTTTCTTT.

The chain uses TRBV23-1 and TRBJ1-5; no definite D call. Being an ORF, TRBV23-1 has a function that is uncertain. V was cut by 2 bases and J by 5 bases, with 13 bases left in between. This CDR3 region has 15 residues. This CDR3 is CASSQRTGGHQPQHF. CDR3 nucleotides: TGCGCCAGCAGTCAACGTACGGGCGGGCATCAGCCCCAGCATTTT.

The chain recombines TRBV19 with TRBJ1-5; 7 positions match TRBD1. Germline V gene lookup returns CDR1 LNHDA and CDR2 SQIVND (reference sequence). V lost 7 bases to trimming and J lost 8 bases; unmatched junction nucleotides: 14. The CDR3 covers 15 residues. CDR3 residues: CASTEQGPLGKPQHF. In DNA form, the CDR3 reads TGTGCCAGTACCGAACAGGGGCCTCTTGGGAAGCCCCAGCATTTT.

The CDR3 here is CASSDPGTGMTDTQYF. CDR3 in DNA: TGTGCCAGCAGCGACCCCGGGACAGGGATGACAGATACGCAGTATTTT. The chain has TRBV9 and TRBJ2-3; 9 nucleotides line up with TRBD1. Trimming removed 3 bases from V and 3 bases from J; junction bases left unmatched: 8. The CDR3 runs 16 residues. Germline-derived CDR1 and CDR2 are SGDLS and YYNGEE.

Remarks on this clone: Distinct nucleotide sequences in the sample also encode this CDR3. The chain has TRBV19 and TRBJ2-5; no reliable D call. The CDR3 consists of 12 residues. Trimming took 1 base from V and 5 from J, leaving 5 bases between them. CDR1 and CDR2 (germline): LNHDA, SQIVND (reference sequence). This chain's CDR3 is CASSIGGETQYF. The DNA for the CDR3 is TGTGCCAGTAGTATAGGTGGGGAGACCCAGTACTTC.